These 30 T cell receptor beta chains share one sample of origin, sequenced in a study of cytomegalovirus exposure and HLA in healthy donors. The protocol was immunoSEQ multiplex PCR, while the TCRdb copy is restricted to in-frame clones and leaves out a portion. Here the sample spans around 61,000 clones, around 93% being singletons. The sequencing sample was made of PBMCs. These receptors all come from a man between 18 and 29 years old in good health and CMV-seropositive.

This chain links TRBV29-1 with TRBJ2-1; 8 bases are shared with TRBD2. Germline V CDR1 and CDR2: SQVTM, ANQGSEA. The V gene end was trimmed by 7 bases and the J gene end by 3 bases; junction bases not matched to a gene: 11. This CDR3 is 15 amino acids long. The CDR3 sequence is CSAFREGLSYNEQFF. The CDR3, as DNA: TGCAGCGCATTCCGGGAGGGTTTAAGCTACAATGAGCAGTTCTTC.

The chain employs TRBV14 and TRBJ2-1; 7 positions match TRBD2. The CDR3 runs to 20 residues. V lost 0 bases and J lost 3; bases outside the gene matches: 17. Germline V gene sequence: CDR1 SGHDN, CDR2 FVKESK. The CDR3 sequence: CASSQESDAWGGKLYNEQFF. CDR3 nucleotide sequence: TGTGCCAGCAGCCAAGAATCGGATGCATGGGGGGGAAAACTCTACAATGAGCAGTTCTTC.

This chain uses TRBV19 with TRBJ2-2, with 14 bases fitting TRBD2. Germline CDR1 and CDR2: LNHDA and SQIVND (reference sequence). The CDR3 contains 17 residues. V was clipped by 3 bases and J by 1 base; unmatched bases: 1. CDR3 DNA sequence: TGTGCCAGTAGTATGGGACTAGCGGGAGAGAACACCGGGGAGCTGTTTTTT. Its protein product is CASSMGLAGENTGELFF.

This sequence joins TRBV9 and TRBJ2-1; D ambiguous. The V end lost 4 bases, the J end lost 0 bases, and 11 bases lay between the germline ends. The CDR3 consists of 15 residues. Germline assignment: CDR1 SGDLS and CDR2 YYNGEE. The CDR3 is CASSPVLSSYNEQFF. The CDR3 DNA reads as TGTGCCAGCAGCCCCGTCTTGAGCTCCTACAATGAGCAGTTCTTC.

The chain has TRBV28 and TRBJ2-7; 7 nucleotides line up with TRBD1. In germline, CDR1 is MDHEN, CDR2 SYDVKM. The length of the CDR3 is 15 residues. Germline trimming cut 5 bases from V and 6 bases from J; bases unmatched to any gene: 13. CDR3 amino acids: CASSRDRVKFSEQYF. In DNA form, the CDR3 reads TGTGCCAGCAGTAGAGACAGGGTCAAATTCTCCGAGCAGTACTTC.

The chain uses TRBV13 and TRBJ1-4; 8 nucleotides line up with TRBD1. Per germline, CDR1 PRHDT and CDR2 FYEKMQ (reference sequence). J lost 6 bases, V lost 4 bases, and 7 bases had no gene match. The CDR3 consists of 15 residues. CDR3 residues: CASSSDRADHEKLFF. CDR3 DNA sequence: TGTGCCAGCAGCTCGGACAGGGCGGATCATGAAAAACTGTTTTTT.

This clone was picked up one time. This chain connects TRBV11-1 to TRBJ2-2, with 11 bases matching TRBD1. Germline CDR1 reads SGHAT; CDR2 reads FQDESV (reference sequence). The CDR3 has 16 amino acids. The V and J ends lost 3 bases and 3 bases, in that order; junction bases with no gene match: 3. CDR3 amino acids: CASSFGTGGDTGELFF. The CDR3 DNA reads as TGTGCCAGCAGCTTCGGGACAGGGGGTGACACCGGGGAGCTGTTTTTT.

This chain uses TRBV28 with TRBJ2-7; possible D gene TRBD2, 6 bases. Germline V CDR1 and CDR2: MDHEN, SYDVKM. The germline V and J ends were trimmed by 5 bases and 5 bases, with 10 bases remaining between them. This CDR3 has 12 residues. The CDR3 nucleotides are TGTGCCAGCAGTCCGCCGGGAGACGAGCAGTACTTC. It encodes CASSPPGDEQYF.

The chain joins TRBV6-5 to TRBJ1-1; TRBD1 aligns across 9 bases. The V gene end was trimmed by 5 bases and the J gene end by 12 bases; junction bases not matched to a gene: 16. From germline, CDR1 is MNHEY and CDR2 SVGAGI. CDR3 size: 15 residues. This chain's CDR3 is CASSTSTGTGRTSFF. In nucleotides, the CDR3 is TGTGCCAGCAGTACCTCAACCGGGACAGGGAGGACATCTTTCTTT.

The chain employs TRBV6-5 and TRBJ2-7, with D possibly being TRBD2 (7 bases). Germline V gene lookup returns CDR1 MNHEY and CDR2 SVGAGI. V was trimmed by 5 bases and J by 2 bases, leaving 16 bases between them. The CDR3 sequence is 15 residues long. The CDR3 DNA reads as TGTGCCAGCAGTCGAGTAAGCGGGACAACCTACGAGCAGTACTTC. Translation gives CASSRVSGTTYEQYF.

The chain recombines TRBV27 with TRBJ2-6, with TRBD2 as a possible D gene (5 bases). The ends were cut back, 6 bases at V and 0 bases at J, with 21 bases in the middle. Germline V gene sequence: CDR1 MNHEY, CDR2 SMNVEV (reference sequence). The CDR3 has 19 amino acids. CDR3 sequence: CASRPLAGSVPSGANVLTF. The DNA for the CDR3 is TGTGCCAGCAGACCATTGGCGGGCAGTGTTCCCTCTGGGGCCAACGTCCTGACTTTC.

In this sample, this clone turned up once. This chain uses TRBV30 with TRBJ2-3; D perhaps matches TRBD1 (6 bases). With 0 bases removed from V and 5 bases from J, the gap between germline ends came to 12 bases. CDR1 is GTSNPN, CDR2 SVGIG, per germline (reference sequence). CDR3 length equals 14 residues. CDR3 sequence (DNA): TGTGCCTGGAGTGTCGATCAGGGGATAGATACGCAGTATTTT. Protein: CAWSVDQGIDTQYF.

This clone was seen just once. The CDR3 region is CASSRGVGYTF. The CDR3 coding sequence is TGTGCCAGCAGCCGCGGGGTTGGTTACACCTTC. The chain has TRBV11-2 and TRBJ1-2; D not resolved. The ends were cut back, 5 bases at V and 11 bases at J, with 12 bases in the middle. This CDR3 has 11 residues. The germline CDR1 and CDR2 sequences are SGHAT and FQNNGV.

This chain connects TRBV7-2 to TRBJ2-5; 7 bases map to TRBD1. V trimming: 5 bases; J trimming: 6 bases; junction bases outside the gene matches: 9. Germline V lookup: CDR1 SGHTA, CDR2 FQGNSA. The CDR3 is made up of 14 amino acids. The CDR3 DNA sequence: TGTGCCAGCAGCCCCGGGACAGCCTGGAAGACCCAGTACTTC. Translated: CASSPGTAWKTQYF. Supplemented by reference TRBV7-2 and TRBJ2-5, the full variable domain reads GAGVSQSPSNKVTEKGKDVELRCDPISGHTALYWYRQSLGQGLEFLIYFQGNSAPDKSGLPSDRFSAERTGGSVSTLTIQRTQQEDSAVYLCASSPGTAWKTQYFGPGTRLLVL.

The chain uses TRBV29-1 and TRBJ2-1; 10 nucleotides line up with TRBD2. The CDR3 extends over 15 amino acids. Losses at the gene ends were 7 bases for V and 6 bases for J; bases not matched to a gene: 12. From germline, CDR1 is SQVTM and CDR2 ANQGSEA. This chain's CDR3 is CSAARASGGSNEQFF. Here the CDR3 DNA reads TGCAGCGCCGCCCGGGCTAGCGGGGGTTCCAATGAGCAGTTCTTC.

The chain links TRBV6-5 to TRBJ2-7; 9 nucleotides align to TRBD2. The CDR3 extends over 14 amino acids. Losses at the gene ends were 7 bases for V and 3 bases for J; bases not matched to a gene: 7. Germline CDR1 is MNHEY and CDR2 is SVGAGI. The CDR3 here is CASNALAGDYEQYF. The DNA of the CDR3 is TGTGCCAGCAATGCACTAGCGGGTGACTACGAGCAGTACTTC.

This clone was detected only a few times. The chain links TRBV6-1 to TRBJ1-4; D is perhaps TRBD1 (6 bases). CDR3 length: 14 residues. V shed 7 bases and J shed 4 bases, with 13 bases lying between them. Germline lookup yields CDR1 MNHNS and CDR2 SASEGT. Here the CDR3 DNA reads TGTGCCAGCAAATCAGGGGCGGGTAATGAAAAACTGTTTTTT. Residues: CASKSGAGNEKLFF.

The chain recombines TRBV7-3 with TRBJ2-2, with TRBD2 matching over 8 bases. V lost 6 bases to trimming and J lost 7 bases; unmatched junction nucleotides: 13. There are 16 residues in the CDR3. Germline CDR1 and CDR2: SGHTA and FQGTGA. The CDR3 region has the DNA TGTGCCAGCAGGACCCCCGGGACTAGGCGCATCGGGGAGCTGTTTTTT. Protein product: CASRTPGTRRIGELFF.

The chain carries TRBV19 and TRBJ1-2; 12 bases are a match to TRBD1. There are 15 residues in the CDR3. Germline V lookup: CDR1 LNHDA, CDR2 SQIVND (reference sequence). V was clipped by 4 bases and J by 8 bases; unmatched bases: 8. DNA of the CDR3: TGTGCCAGTAGTAAAAATACCGGGACAGGGGGCGGCTACACCTTC. Encoded protein: CASSKNTGTGGGYTF.

V is TRBV27 and J is TRBJ2-7; the D gene is possibly TRBD2 (6 bases). CDR1 is MNHEY, CDR2 SMNVEV, per germline (reference sequence). The V end was cut by 1 base, the J end by 3 bases, with 10 bases between. The CDR3 runs to 14 residues. The CDR3 is CASSLLGGNYEQYF. DNA for the CDR3: TGTGCCAGCAGTTTATTGGGCGGGAACTACGAGCAGTACTTC.

This chain connects TRBV28 to TRBJ2-3, with 7 bases aligning to TRBD2. The CDR3 covers 14 residues. The germline CDR1 and CDR2 sequences are MDHEN and SYDVKM. The ends lost 4 bases at V and 1 base at J; junction bases unmatched: 2. For the CDR3, the DNA is TGTGCCAGCAGTTCGGGGGGAGGCACAGATACGCAGTATTTT. This encodes CASSSGGGTDTQYF.

V usage is TRBV10-2 and J usage is TRBJ1-5; tentative D call: TRBD1 (5 bases). The germline gives CDR1 WSHSY, CDR2 SAAADI. Trimming pared 6 bases from V and 0 bases from J, leaving 9 bases between. The CDR3 has 14 residues. CDR3 DNA sequence: TGCGCCAGCAGAGGCGACAGTAGCAATCAGCCCCAGCATTTT. Translation: CASRGDSSNQPQHF.

The chain recombines TRBV28 with TRBJ1-5; no definite D call. The V end lost 3 bases, the J end lost 0 bases, and 15 bases lay between the germline ends. The CDR3 runs 17 residues. From germline, CDR1 is MDHEN and CDR2 SYDVKM. CDR3 in amino acids: CASSLIMAVHSNQPQHF. The CDR3 region has the DNA TGTGCCAGCAGTTTGATAATGGCAGTCCATAGCAATCAGCCCCAGCATTTT.

The V gene is TRBV10-2, the J gene TRBJ2-1; no clear D. Germline V gene sequence: CDR1 WSHSY, CDR2 SAAADI. CDR3 length equals 14 residues. The germline V and J ends were trimmed by 0 bases and 5 bases, with 8 bases remaining between them. Written as DNA, the CDR3 is TGCGCCAGCAGTGAGTCGTCGGTCCACAATGAGCAGTTCTTC. Protein product: CASSESSVHNEQFF.

In DNA form, the CDR3 reads TGTGCCAGCAGAAATCAGGGAGGCACTGAAGCTTTCTTT. Its protein product is CASRNQGGTEAFF. The V call is TRBV7-3, the J call TRBJ1-1, with a tentative D call TRBD1 (5 bases). With 6 bases removed from V and 4 bases from J, the gap between germline ends came to 12 bases. Germline CDR1 reads SGHTA; CDR2 reads FQGTGA. This CDR3 is built from 13 residues.

This rearrangement joins TRBV19 to TRBJ2-1; 7 bases align to TRBD2. The CDR3 is 17 amino acids. The germline CDR1 and CDR2 sequences are LNHDA and SQIVND (reference sequence). V lost 4 bases and J lost 2; bases outside the gene matches: 11. The CDR3 DNA sequence: TGTGCCAGTAGTACCCTCCGACCTAGCGGAACCTACAATGAGCAGTTCTTC. Its translation: CASSTLRPSGTYNEQFF.

The chain uses TRBV27 and TRBJ1-1; a possible D gene is TRBD1 (5 bases). Per the germline V gene, CDR1 is MNHEY and CDR2 is SMNVEV (reference sequence). There are 14 residues in the CDR3. V lost 2 bases and J lost 8, with 15 bases in between. CDR3 loop: CASSLSWGSGEAFF. CDR3 in DNA: TGTGCCAGCAGTTTAAGTTGGGGCTCCGGGGAAGCTTTCTTT.

Here the CDR3 DNA reads TGTGCCAGCAGCTTACAAGGCGGCTCCTACAATGAGCAGTTCTTC. It encodes CASSLQGGSYNEQFF. V is TRBV7-3 and J is TRBJ2-1, with unresolved D. CDR1 SGHTA and CDR2 FQGTGA come from the germline V gene. V lost 2 bases and J 0 bases, leaving 8 bases between the germline ends. The CDR3 has 15 amino acids.

This clone appeared once. This chain links TRBV2 with TRBJ2-1; a possible D gene is TRBD1 (6 bases). CDR3 length: 14 residues. Germline V lookup: CDR1 SNHLY, CDR2 FYNNEI. V shed 11 bases and J shed 1 base, with 15 bases lying between them. The CDR3 is CARRTAASYNEQFF. The CDR3 coding sequence is TGTGCCCGACGGACAGCCGCTTCCTACAATGAGCAGTTCTTC.

The rearrangement links TRBV5-1 to TRBJ2-1, with 9 nucleotides matching TRBD2. There are 20 residues in the CDR3. V shed 2 bases and J 1 base; nucleotides not matched to a gene: 16. CDR1 is SGHRS, CDR2 YFSETQ, per germline. Here the CDR3 reads CASSLPGLAMTVRSYNEQFF. The CDR3 nucleotides are TGCGCCAGCAGCTTACCGGGACTAGCAATGACCGTAAGGTCCTACAATGAGCAGTTCTTC.